Listed below are T cell receptor beta chains from one sample, sequenced in a study of blood T cell repertoires in COVID-19. Here immunoSEQ multiplex PCR was the method, and the copy in TCRdb shows in-frame clones only, minus some. The data contain over 95,000 clones, over 75% of them singletons. Source material: peripheral blood. These receptor sequences come from a middle-aged man with acute or convalescent COVID-19. Both conserved end residues are part of each CDR3. A D gene is named only where the DNA matches it firmly. The size field is filled for only some rows; it gives once, few, many or a size class.

>NA|TRBV15|few|TRBJ1-1
TGTGCCACCAGATTCCTGGGAGTCACTGAAGCTTTCTTT
CATRFLGVTEAFF
>TRBD1|TRBV6-4|NA|TRBJ2-2
TGTGCCAGCAGTGCGGGACAGGGGGCCGGCACCGGGGAGCTGTTTTTT
CASSAGQGAGTGELFF
>NA|TRBV7-3|NA|TRBJ1-1
TGTGCCAGCAGCTCGACAATTAACACTGAAGCTTTCTTT
CASSSTINTEAFF
>NA|TRBV28|few|TRBJ1-1
TGTGCCAGCAGTTTAGTTGCGGGGCCTGAAGCTTTCTTT
CASSLVAGPEAFF
>NA|TRBV10-3|NA|TRBJ1-6
TGTGCCATCAGTGAGTCGCAGACGGGAAATTCACCCCTCCACTTT
CAISESQTGNSPLHF
>TRBD1|TRBV24-1|NA|TRBJ1-2
TGTGCCACCAGTGATGCGACAGGGGGCGTCGATGGCTACACCTTC
CATSDATGGVDGYTF
>TRBD1|TRBV6-5|once|TRBJ1-6
TGTGCCAGCAGCCCGGGACAGCCCAATTCACCCCTCCACTTT
CASSPGQPNSPLHF
>NA|TRBV3-1/TRBV3-2|NA|TRBJ1-2
TGTGCCAGCAGCCAAGAAATCCGGGTCGGCTACACCTTC
CASSQEIRVGYTF
>TRBD1|TRBV4-1|NA|TRBJ1-2
TGCGCCAGCAGCCCGGGGGACAGGTCACCTAACTATGGCTACACCTTC
CASSPGDRSPNYGYTF
>NA|TRBV19|few|TRBJ1-1
TGTGCCAGTAGTAATTACCGTCGGGGAATACAGTACACTGAAGCTTTCTTT
CASSNYRRGIQYTEAFF
>TRBD2|TRBV9|once|TRBJ2-1
TGTGCCAGCAGCGTTGCTAGCGGCCCCTACAATGAGCAGTTCTTC
CASSVASGPYNEQFF
>NA|TRBV19|once|TRBJ1-1
TGTGCCAGTAGTACCGGGACACAGATGAACACTGAAGCTTTCTTT
CASSTGTQMNTEAFF
>NA|TRBV5-1|NA|TRBJ1-5
TGCGCCAGCAGCTTGGCCGGTGTTCTCAATCAGCCCCAGCATTTT
CASSLAGVLNQPQHF
>NA|TRBV11-2|NA|TRBJ1-4
TGTGCCAGCAGCGACTTACCGGACAGCCTTAATGAAAAACTGTTTTTT
CASSDLPDSLNEKLFF
>TRBD2|TRBV5-1|once|TRBJ2-2
TGCGCCAGCAGCTCCGGACTAGCGGGGAACACCGGGGAGCTGTTTTTT
CASSSGLAGNTGELFF
>TRBD1|TRBV28|NA|TRBJ1-5
TGTGCCAGCAGCCCCGGGACAGGGAGCAATCAGCCCCAGCATTTT
CASSPGTGSNQPQHF
>NA|TRBV30|NA|TRBJ1-1
TGTGCCTGGACTCTGAACACTGAAGCTTTCTTT
CAWTLNTEAFF
>TRBD1|TRBV27|NA|TRBJ1-1
TGTGCCAGCAGTTTAACAGGGGGTTTGAATGAAGCTTTCTTT
CASSLTGGLNEAFF
>NA|TRBV5-6|NA|TRBJ1-2
TGTGCCAGCAGCGCGGGGAACTATGGCTACACCTTC
CASSAGNYGYTF
>TRBD1|TRBV29-1|once|TRBJ1-1
TGCAGCTCCCAGACAGGGACAGAAGCTTTCTTT
CSSQTGTEAFF
>NA|TRBV29-1|NA|TRBJ1-2
TGCAGCGTTGACGAAGGGGGCTATGGCTACACCTTC
CSVDEGGYGYTF
>TRBD1|TRBV19|NA|TRBJ1-1
TGTGCCAGCGACGACAGGGGGCAAAGCACTGAAGCTTTCTTT
CASDDRGQSTEAFF
>NA|TRBV30|NA|TRBJ1-2
TGTGCCTGGAGTTCGTGGATGGGGGGGTTGGATGGCTACACCTTC
CAWSSWMGGLDGYTF
>TRBD2|TRBV7-2|NA|TRBJ2-3
TGTGCCAGCAGAATCGGGGGGGCGACAGATACGCAGTATTTT
CASRIGGATDTQYF
>NA|TRBV28|NA|TRBJ2-1
TGTGCCAGCAGTTTTAGGAGGGGGGGGTACAATGAGCAGTTCTTC
CASSFRRGGYNEQFF
>TRBD1|TRBV6-4|NA|TRBJ1-4
TGTGCCGGCCGGACAGGGGGAAAGGGGGAAAAACTGTTTTTT
CAGRTGGKGEKLFF
>NA|TRBV5-4|NA|TRBJ1-1
TGTGCCAGCAGCTTGGTGCCCCCCGGGGGAGCTTTCTTT
CASSLVPPGGAFF
>NA|TRBV5-1|NA|TRBJ2-3
TGCGCCAGCAGCTGGAGACAGAAGCAAAGCACAGATACGCAGTATTTT
CASSWRQKQSTDTQYF